Each of the 5 T cell receptor beta chains below was sequenced from the same sample in a study of human T cells and chemical hapten exposure. Specified time point: patch test 2, 6 weeks after DPC sensitization. Treatment: therapeutic diphenylcyclopropenone sensitization with weekly scalp DPC. TCRdb processed the RACE reads anew with MiXCR; each CDR3 protein has one entry. The sample shows some 71,000 distinct CDR3 sequences, approximately 10% of them seen only once. The input for sequencing was whole blood, taken in connection with sensitization to the hapten diphenylcyclopropenone (DPC). The receptors here all came from a woman in her 50s with alopecia areata. Some clones in this sample may be carry-over from other donors' samples.

This clonotype appeared many times. The chain combines TRBV12-3 or TRBV12-4 with TRBJ2-1, with D maybe TRBD2 (7 bases). V was clipped by 7 bases and J by 4 bases, with 29 bases between them. The CDR3 extends over 19 amino acids. The CDR3 nucleotides read TGTGCCAGCAACACAGGGCTAGGGTTGGCGGGGGCCTTTTACAATGAGCAGTTCTTC. It translates to CASNTGLGLAGAFYNEQFF.

This clonotype showed up many times. The gene calls are TRBV19 and TRBJ2-1; the match to TRBD2 covers 7 bases. CDR1 LNHDA and CDR2 SQIVND come from the germline V gene (reference sequence). CDR3 length: 14 amino acids. Trimming cost V 7 bases and J 9 bases; bases outside gene matches: 12. CDR3 in DNA: TGTGCCAGTACCGATCCGGGACTAAAGGCTGAGCAGTTCTTC. Translated: CASTDPGLKAEQFF.

Many counts were recorded for this clonotype. The DNA for the CDR3 is TGTGCCAGCAGTTTATATGGGGGCTACAGACCCATGAACACTGAAGCTTTCTTT. Its protein product is CASSLYGGYRPMNTEAFF. The gene calls are TRBV27 and TRBJ1-1; TRBD1 is a possible D gene (6 bases). CDR1 and CDR2 from the germline V gene are MNHEY and SMNVEV (reference sequence). The CDR3 runs to 18 residues. V shed 1 base and J shed 0 bases, with 18 bases lying between them.

This clonotype was seen ten or more times. At one of its ends the junction is not consistent with the germline gene, which may arise from a read error. This chain connects TRBV18 to TRBJ1-4, with a weak D call TRBD1 (5 bases). The CDR3 contains 13 residues. The germline gives CDR1 KGHSH, CDR2 LQKENI. The CDR3: CASSRTTNEKLFF. CDR3 bases: TGTGCCAGCTCGCGGACAACCAATGAAAAACTGTTTTTT.

This clonotype has at least ten counts. J is TRBJ2-1 and V is TRBV5-4; D gene unclear. Germline values: CDR1 SGHNT, CDR2 YYREEE (reference sequence). The CDR3 loop spans 14 amino acids. Trimming pared 0 bases from V and 4 bases from J, leaving 8 bases between. The CDR3 sequence: CASSLGDFYNEQFF. The CDR3 coding sequence is TGTGCCAGCAGCTTGGGAGACTTTTACAATGAGCAGTTCTTC.